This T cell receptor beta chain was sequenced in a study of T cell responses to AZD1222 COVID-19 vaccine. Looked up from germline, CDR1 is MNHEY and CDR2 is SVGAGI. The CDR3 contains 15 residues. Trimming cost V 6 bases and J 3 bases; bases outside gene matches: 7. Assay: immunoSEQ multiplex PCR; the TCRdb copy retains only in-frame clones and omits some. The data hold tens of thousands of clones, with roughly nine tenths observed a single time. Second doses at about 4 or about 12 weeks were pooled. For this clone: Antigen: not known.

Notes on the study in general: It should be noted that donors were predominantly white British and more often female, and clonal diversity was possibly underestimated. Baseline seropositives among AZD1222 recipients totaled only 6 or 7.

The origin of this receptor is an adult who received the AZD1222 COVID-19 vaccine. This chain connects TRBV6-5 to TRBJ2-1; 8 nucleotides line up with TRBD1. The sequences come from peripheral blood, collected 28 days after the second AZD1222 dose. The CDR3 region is CASRPRGRFYNEQFF. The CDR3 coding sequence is TGTGCCAGCAGACCCAGGGGGCGCTTCTACAATGAGCAGTTCTTC.